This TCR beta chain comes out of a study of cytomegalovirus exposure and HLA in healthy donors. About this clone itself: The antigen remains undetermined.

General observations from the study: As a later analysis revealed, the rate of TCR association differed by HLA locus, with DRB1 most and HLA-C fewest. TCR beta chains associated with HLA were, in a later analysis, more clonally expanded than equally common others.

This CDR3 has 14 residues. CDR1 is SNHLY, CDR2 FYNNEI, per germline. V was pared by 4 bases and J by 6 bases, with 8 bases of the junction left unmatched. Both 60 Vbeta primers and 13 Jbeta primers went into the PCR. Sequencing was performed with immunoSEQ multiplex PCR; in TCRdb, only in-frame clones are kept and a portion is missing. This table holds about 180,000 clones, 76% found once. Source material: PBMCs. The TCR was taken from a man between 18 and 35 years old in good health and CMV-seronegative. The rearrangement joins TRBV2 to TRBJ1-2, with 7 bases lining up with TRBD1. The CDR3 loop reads CASSGLLTGNGYTF. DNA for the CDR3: TGTGCCAGCAGTGGCCTCCTGACAGGGAATGGCTACACCTTC.